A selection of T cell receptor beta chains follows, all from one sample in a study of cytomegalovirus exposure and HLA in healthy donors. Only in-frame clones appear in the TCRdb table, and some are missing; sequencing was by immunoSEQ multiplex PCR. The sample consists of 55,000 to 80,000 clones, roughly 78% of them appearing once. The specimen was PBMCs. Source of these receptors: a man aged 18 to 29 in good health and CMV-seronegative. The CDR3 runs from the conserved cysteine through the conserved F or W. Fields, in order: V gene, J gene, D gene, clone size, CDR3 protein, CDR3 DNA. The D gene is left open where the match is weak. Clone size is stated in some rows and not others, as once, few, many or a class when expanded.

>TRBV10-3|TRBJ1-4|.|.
CAISDRGEDEKLFF
TGTGCCATCAGTGACCGGGGGGAGGATGAAAAACTGTTTTTT
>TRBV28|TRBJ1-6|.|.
CASSFRVDNSPLHF
TGTGCCAGCAGTTTTCGGGTAGATAATTCGCCCCTCCACTTT
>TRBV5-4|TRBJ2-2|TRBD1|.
CASSLPRQGGGTGELFF
TGTGCCAGCAGCTTGCCCCGACAGGGCGGTGGCACCGGGGAGCTGTTTTTT
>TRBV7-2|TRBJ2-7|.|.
CASSLSPGSSYEQYF
TGTGCCAGCAGCTTAAGTCCGGGGAGCTCCTACGAGCAGTACTTC
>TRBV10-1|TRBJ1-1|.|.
CASSESPGNTEAFF
TGCGCCAGCAGTGAGTCTCCGGGAAACACTGAAGCTTTCTTT
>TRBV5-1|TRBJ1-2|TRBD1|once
CASSVVSGTDSYGYTF
TGCGCCAGCAGCGTCGTTTCGGGGACAGATAGCTATGGCTACACCTTC
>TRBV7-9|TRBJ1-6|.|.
CASSGALSPLHF
TGTGCCAGCAGCGGAGCGCTATCACCCCTCCACTTT
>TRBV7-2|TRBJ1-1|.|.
CASRTGIGSNTEAFF
TGTGCCAGCCGAACCGGGATAGGGAGTAACACTGAAGCTTTCTTT
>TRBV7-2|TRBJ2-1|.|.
CASSLARGNEQFF
TGTGCCAGCAGCTTAGCGCGGGGAAATGAGCAGTTCTTC
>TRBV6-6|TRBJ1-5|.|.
CASSYLKRRDQPQHF
TGTGCCAGCAGTTACCTTAAGAGGAGGGATCAGCCCCAGCATTTT
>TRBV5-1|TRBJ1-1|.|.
CASSFGGLGTEAFF
TGCGCCAGCAGCTTCGGGGGGCTAGGGACTGAAGCTTTCTTT
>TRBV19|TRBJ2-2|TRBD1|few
CASSISGQAPGELFF
TGTGCCAGTAGTATTTCAGGACAGGCCCCCGGGGAGCTGTTTTTT
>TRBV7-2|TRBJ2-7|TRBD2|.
CASSLVATGAGGSSYEQYF
TGTGCCAGCAGCTTAGTGGCCACGGGTGCGGGGGGTAGCTCCTACGAGCAGTACTTC
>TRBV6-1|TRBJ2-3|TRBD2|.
CASRGSGRGYTQYF
TGTGCCAGCAGAGGGAGCGGGAGGGGATATACGCAGTATTTT
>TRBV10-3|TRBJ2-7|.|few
CAISDYTGSEQYF
TGTGCCATCAGTGACTACACAGGGTCCGAGCAGTACTTC
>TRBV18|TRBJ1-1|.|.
CASSPPGLMNTEAFF
TGTGCCAGCTCACCACCGGGACTGATGAACACTGAAGCTTTCTTT
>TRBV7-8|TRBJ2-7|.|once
CASSLYGLAYEQYF
TGTGCCAGCAGCTTGTACGGATTAGCTTACGAGCAGTACTTC
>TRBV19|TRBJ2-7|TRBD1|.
CASSTQGQGVGYEQYF
TGTGCCAGTAGTACCCAAGGACAGGGGGTAGGCTACGAGCAGTACTTC
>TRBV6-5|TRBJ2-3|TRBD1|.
CASTQGAISTDTQYF
TGTGCCAGCACTCAGGGGGCGATAAGTACAGATACGCAGTATTTT
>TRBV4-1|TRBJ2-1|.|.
CASSQEGASTYNEQFF
TGCGCCAGCAGCCAAGAAGGGGCATCCACCTACAATGAGCAGTTCTTC
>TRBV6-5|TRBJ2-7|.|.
CASSLTGTSYEQYF
TGTGCCAGCAGTTTAACAGGGACCTCCTACGAGCAGTACTTC
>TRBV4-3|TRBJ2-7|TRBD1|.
CASSPRTGPYEQYF
TGCGCCAGCAGCCCAAGGACAGGGCCCTACGAGCAGTACTTC
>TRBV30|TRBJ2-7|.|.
CAWSEKPGWQGSSYEQYF
TGTGCCTGGAGCGAGAAGCCCGGGTGGCAGGGAAGCTCCTACGAGCAGTACTTC
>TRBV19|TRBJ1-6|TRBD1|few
CASNTGTGGFSPLHF
TGTGCCAGCAACACCGGGACAGGGGGTTTCTCACCCCTCCACTTT
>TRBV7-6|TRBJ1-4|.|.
CASSLYGGNSEKLFF
TGTGCCAGCAGCTTATACGGGGGAAACAGCGAAAAACTGTTTTTT
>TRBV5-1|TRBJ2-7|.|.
CASSSSTEQYF
TGCGCCAGCAGCTCCTCTACCGAGCAGTACTTC
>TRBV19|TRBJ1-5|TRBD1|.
CASRTTGGRNQPQHF
TGTGCCAGTAGGACTACAGGGGGCCGGAATCAGCCCCAGCATTTT
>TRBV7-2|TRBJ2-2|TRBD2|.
CASSEIGGVPNTGELFF
TGTGCCAGCAGCGAAATCGGGGGGGTTCCGAACACCGGGGAGCTGTTTTTT
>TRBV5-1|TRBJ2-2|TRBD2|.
CASSSRLAGGETGELFF
TGCGCCAGCAGCTCGAGACTAGCGGGAGGTGAGACCGGGGAGCTGTTTTTT
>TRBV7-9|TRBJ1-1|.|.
CASSLGQAPEAFF
TGTGCCAGCAGCTTAGGACAGGCCCCTGAAGCTTTCTTT
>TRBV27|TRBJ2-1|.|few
CASSRADEQFF
TGTGCCAGCAGCCGAGCCGATGAGCAGTTCTTC
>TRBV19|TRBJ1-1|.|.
CASSNPPAARLEAFF
TGTGCCAGTAGTAACCCTCCGGCCGCCCGACTTGAAGCTTTCTTT
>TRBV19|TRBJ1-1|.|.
CASSQQTNTEAFF
TGTGCCAGTAGTCAACAGACGAACACTGAAGCTTTCTTT
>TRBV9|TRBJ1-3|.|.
CASSAYEGTIYF
TGTGCCAGCAGCGCATACGAGGGCACCATATATTTT
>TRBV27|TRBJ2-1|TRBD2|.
CASSLRSGSLDEQFF
TGTGCCAGCAGTTTGAGAAGCGGGAGTCTTGATGAGCAGTTCTTC
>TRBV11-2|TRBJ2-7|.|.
CASSLVVREQYF
TGTGCCAGCAGCTTAGTTGTCCGCGAGCAGTACTTC
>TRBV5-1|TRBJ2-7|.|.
CASSVTSRGEWSYEQYF
TGCGCCAGCAGCGTGACTAGTAGGGGTGAGTGGTCCTACGAGCAGTACTTC
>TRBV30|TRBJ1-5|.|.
CAWSTGPHQPQHF
TGTGCCTGGTCGACAGGCCCTCATCAGCCCCAGCATTTT
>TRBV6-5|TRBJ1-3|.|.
CATSPFSSGNTIYF
TGTGCCACCAGCCCTTTCAGCTCTGGAAACACCATATATTTT
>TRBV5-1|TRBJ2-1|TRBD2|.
CASSHRLAGGGYNEQFF
TGCGCCAGCAGCCATCGATTAGCGGGGGGGGGTTACAATGAGCAGTTCTTC
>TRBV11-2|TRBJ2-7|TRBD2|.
CASSARMRLAYEQYF
TGTGCCAGCAGCGCTAGGATGAGACTAGCCTATGAGCAGTACTTC
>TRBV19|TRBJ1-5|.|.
CASIGQSQHF
TGTGCCAGTATAGGACAATCCCAGCATTTT
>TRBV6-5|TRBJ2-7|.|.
CASSYSSRGTYEQYF
TGTGCCAGCAGTTACTCGAGTCGAGGTACCTACGAGCAGTACTTC
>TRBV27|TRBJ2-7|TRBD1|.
CASSDRDRTYEQYF
TGTGCCAGCAGTGACCGGGACAGAACCTACGAGCAGTACTTC
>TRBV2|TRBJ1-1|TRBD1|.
CASTKRDRVNTEAFF
TGTGCCAGCACAAAAAGGGACAGGGTGAACACTGAAGCTTTCTTT
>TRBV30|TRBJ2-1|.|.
CALVAGIDEQFF
TGTGCCTTGGTGGCGGGAATCGATGAGCAGTTCTTC
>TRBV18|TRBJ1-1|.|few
CASTEHRDTEAFF
TGTGCCAGCACAGAGCACAGGGACACTGAAGCTTTCTTT
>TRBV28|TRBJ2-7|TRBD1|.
CASGGQGLSYEQYF
TGTGCCAGCGGGGGACAGGGGTTGTCCTACGAGCAGTACTTC
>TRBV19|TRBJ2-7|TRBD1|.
CASSIRGQGVYEQYF
TGTGCCAGTAGTATAAGGGGACAGGGGGTCTACGAGCAGTACTTC
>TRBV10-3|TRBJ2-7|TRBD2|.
CAISESSGLVSYEQYF
TGTGCCATCAGTGAGTCATCGGGACTAGTTTCGTACGAGCAGTACTTC
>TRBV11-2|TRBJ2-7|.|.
CASSLGYQASYEQYF
TGTGCCAGCAGCTTAGGTTACCAGGCCTCCTACGAGCAGTACTTC
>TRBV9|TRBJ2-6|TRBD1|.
CASSSATGKAGANVLTF
TGTGCCAGCAGCTCCGCGACAGGGAAAGCTGGGGCCAACGTCCTGACTTTC
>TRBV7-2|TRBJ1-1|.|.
CASSLVVESNTEAFF
TGTGCCAGCAGCTTAGTTGTAGAATCGAACACTGAAGCTTTCTTT
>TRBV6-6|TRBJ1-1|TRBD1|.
CASSYSRQGQAFF
TGTGCCAGCAGTTACTCGAGACAGGGCCAAGCTTTCTTT
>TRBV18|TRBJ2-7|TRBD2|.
CASSTSGGWEQYF
TGTGCCAGCTCAACGAGCGGGGGTTGGGAGCAGTACTTC